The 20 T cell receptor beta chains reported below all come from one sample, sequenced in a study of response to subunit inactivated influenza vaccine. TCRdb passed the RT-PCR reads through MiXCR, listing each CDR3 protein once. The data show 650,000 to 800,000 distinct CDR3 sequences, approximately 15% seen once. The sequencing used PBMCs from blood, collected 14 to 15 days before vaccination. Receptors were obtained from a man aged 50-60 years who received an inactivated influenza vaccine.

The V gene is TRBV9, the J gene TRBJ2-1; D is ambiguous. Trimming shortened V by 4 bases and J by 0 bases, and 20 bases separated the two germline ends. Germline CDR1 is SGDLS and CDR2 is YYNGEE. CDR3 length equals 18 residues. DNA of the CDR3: TGTGCCAGCAGCACAAACCCAACTGCTTTGAGCTCCTACAATGAGCAGTTCTTC. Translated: CASSTNPTALSSYNEQFF.

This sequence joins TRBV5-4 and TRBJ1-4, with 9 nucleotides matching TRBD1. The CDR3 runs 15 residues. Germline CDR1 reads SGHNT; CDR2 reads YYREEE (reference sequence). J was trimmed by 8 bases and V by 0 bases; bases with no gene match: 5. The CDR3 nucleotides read TGTGCCAGCAGCTTGGAGGGACAGGGAGGAGAAAAACTGTTTTTT. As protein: CASSLEGQGGEKLFF.

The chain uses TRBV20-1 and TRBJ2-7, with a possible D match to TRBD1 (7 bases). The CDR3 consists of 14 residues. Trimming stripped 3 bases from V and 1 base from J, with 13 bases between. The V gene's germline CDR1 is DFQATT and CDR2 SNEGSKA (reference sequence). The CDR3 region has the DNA TGCAGTGCTAGCGAGGGGGCGGGATCCTACGAGCAGTACTTC. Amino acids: CSASEGAGSYEQYF.

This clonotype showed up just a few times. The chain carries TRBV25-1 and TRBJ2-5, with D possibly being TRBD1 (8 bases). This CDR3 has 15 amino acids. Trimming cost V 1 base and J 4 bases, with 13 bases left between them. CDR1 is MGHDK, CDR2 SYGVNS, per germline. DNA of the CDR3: TGTGCCAGCAGTGAATCCTACAGGGGGGGAGAGACCCAGTACTTC. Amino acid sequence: CASSESYRGGETQYF. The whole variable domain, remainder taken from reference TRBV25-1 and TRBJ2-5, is EADIYQTPRYLVIGTGKKITLECSQTMGHDKMYWYQQDPGMELHLIHYSYGVNSTEKGDLSSESTVSRIRTEHFPLTLESARPSHTSQYLCASSESYRGGETQYFGPGTRLLVL.

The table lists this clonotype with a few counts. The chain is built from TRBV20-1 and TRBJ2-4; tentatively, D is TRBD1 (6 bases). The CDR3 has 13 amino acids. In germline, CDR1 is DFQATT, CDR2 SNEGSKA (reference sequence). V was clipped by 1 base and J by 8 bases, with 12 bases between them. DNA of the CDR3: TGCAGTGCTAGAGGGGGACACAACGACATTCAGTACTTC. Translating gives CSARGGHNDIQYF.

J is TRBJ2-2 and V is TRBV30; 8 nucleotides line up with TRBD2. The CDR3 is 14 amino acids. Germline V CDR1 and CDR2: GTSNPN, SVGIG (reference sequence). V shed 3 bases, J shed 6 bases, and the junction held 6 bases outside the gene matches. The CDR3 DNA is TGTGCCTGGAGCGCGGGGGGAGCGGCCGGGGAGCTGTTTTTT. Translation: CAWSAGGAAGELFF.

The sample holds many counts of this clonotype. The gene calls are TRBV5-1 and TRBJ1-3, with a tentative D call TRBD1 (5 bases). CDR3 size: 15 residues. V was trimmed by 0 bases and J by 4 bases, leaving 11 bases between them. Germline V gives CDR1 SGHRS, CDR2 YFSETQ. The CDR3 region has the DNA TGCGCCAGCAGCTTGGGGACGGGGCCCGGAAACACCATATATTTT. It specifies CASSLGTGPGNTIYF.

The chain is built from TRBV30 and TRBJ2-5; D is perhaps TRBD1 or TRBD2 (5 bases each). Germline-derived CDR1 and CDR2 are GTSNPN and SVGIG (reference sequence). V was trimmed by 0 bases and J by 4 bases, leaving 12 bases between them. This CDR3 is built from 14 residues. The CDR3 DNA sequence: TGTGCCTGGAGTGTAAGAGGGGCGGGAGAGACCCAGTACTTC. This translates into CAWSVRGAGETQYF.

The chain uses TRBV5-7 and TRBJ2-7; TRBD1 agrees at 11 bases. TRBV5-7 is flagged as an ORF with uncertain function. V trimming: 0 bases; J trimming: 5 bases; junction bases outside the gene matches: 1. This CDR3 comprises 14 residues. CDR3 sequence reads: CASSLGTGGNEQYF. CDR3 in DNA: TGTGCCAGCAGCTTGGGGACAGGGGGCAACGAGCAGTACTTC.

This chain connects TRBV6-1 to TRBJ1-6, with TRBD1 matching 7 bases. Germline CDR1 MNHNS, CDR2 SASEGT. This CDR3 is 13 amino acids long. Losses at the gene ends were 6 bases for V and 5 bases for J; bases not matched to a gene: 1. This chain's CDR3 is CASRGQNNSPLHF. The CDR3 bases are TGTGCCAGCAGGGGACAGAATAATTCACCCCTCCACTTT.

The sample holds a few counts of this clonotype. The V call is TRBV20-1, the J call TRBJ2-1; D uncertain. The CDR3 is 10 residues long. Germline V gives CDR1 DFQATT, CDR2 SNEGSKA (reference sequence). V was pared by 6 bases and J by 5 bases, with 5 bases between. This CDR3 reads CSAVDNEQFF. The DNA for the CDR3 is TGCAGTGCCGTAGACAATGAGCAGTTCTTC.

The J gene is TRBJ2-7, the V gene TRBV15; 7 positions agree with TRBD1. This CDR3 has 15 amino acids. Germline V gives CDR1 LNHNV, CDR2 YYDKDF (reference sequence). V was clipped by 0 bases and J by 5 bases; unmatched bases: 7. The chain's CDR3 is CATSREPTGLHEQYF. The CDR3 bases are TGTGCCACCAGCAGAGAACCGACAGGGCTCCACGAGCAGTACTTC.

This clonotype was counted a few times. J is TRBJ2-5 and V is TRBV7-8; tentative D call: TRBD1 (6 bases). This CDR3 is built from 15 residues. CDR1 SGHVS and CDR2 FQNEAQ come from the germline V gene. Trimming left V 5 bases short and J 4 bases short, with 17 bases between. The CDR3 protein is CASSVSWGLGETQYF. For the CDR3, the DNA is TGTGCCAGCAGCGTTAGCTGGGGGCTGGGAGAGACCCAGTACTTC. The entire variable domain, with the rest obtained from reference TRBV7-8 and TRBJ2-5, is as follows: GAGVSQSPRYKVAKRGQDVALRCDPISGHVSLFWYQQALGQGPEFLTYFQNEAQLDKSGLPSDRFFAERPEGSVSTLKIQRTQQEDSAVYLCASSVSWGLGETQYFGPGTRLLVL.

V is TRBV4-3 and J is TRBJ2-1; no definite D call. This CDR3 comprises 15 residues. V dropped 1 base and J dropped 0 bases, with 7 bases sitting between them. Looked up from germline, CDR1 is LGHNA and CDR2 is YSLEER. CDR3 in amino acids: CASSQADTSYNEQFF. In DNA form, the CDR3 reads TGCGCCAGCAGCCAAGCTGACACCTCCTACAATGAGCAGTTCTTC.

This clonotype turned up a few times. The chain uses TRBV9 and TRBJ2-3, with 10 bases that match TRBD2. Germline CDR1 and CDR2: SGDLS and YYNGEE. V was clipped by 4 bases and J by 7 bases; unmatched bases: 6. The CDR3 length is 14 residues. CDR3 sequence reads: CASSSRTSGNTQYF. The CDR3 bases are TGTGCCAGCAGCTCACGGACTAGCGGAAATACGCAGTATTTT.

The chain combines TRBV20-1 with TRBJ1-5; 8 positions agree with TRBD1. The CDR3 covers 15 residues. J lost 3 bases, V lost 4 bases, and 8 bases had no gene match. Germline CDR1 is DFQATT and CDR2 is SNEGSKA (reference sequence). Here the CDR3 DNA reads TGCAGTGCTAAAGAGGGGACAGGTCCCAATCAGCCCCAGCATTTT. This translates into CSAKEGTGPNQPQHF.

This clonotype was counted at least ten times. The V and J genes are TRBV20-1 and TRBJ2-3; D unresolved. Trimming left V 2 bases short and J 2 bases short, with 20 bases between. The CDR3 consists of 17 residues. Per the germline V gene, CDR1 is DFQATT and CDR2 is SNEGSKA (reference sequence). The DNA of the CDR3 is TGCAGTGCTAGAAGGCTTGCGGCGGCTATCTTCACAGATACGCAGTATTTT. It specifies CSARRLAAAIFTDTQYF.

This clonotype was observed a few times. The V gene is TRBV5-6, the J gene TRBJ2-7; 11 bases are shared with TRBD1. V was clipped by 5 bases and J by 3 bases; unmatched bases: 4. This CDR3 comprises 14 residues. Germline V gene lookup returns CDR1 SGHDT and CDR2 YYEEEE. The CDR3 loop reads CASRVGTGGYEQYF. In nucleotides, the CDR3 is TGTGCCAGCAGAGTAGGGACAGGGGGCTACGAGCAGTACTTC.

CDR3 sequence: CASSSTGLAGYTYEQYF. Written as DNA, the CDR3 is TGTGCCAGCAGTTCGACAGGTCTAGCGGGATATACCTACGAGCAGTACTTC. J is TRBJ2-7 and V is TRBV27; 9 nucleotides match TRBD2. After removal of 4 bases from V and 2 bases from J, the junction contained 12 bases not matched to a gene. Germline CDR1 reads MNHEY; CDR2 reads SMNVEV (reference sequence). This CDR3 is built from 17 residues.

The CDR3 here is CASSQDWGGSDTQYF. CDR3 DNA sequence: TGTGCCAGCAGCCAAGATTGGGGCGGTTCAGATACGCAGTATTTT. This sequence joins TRBV4-2 and TRBJ2-3, with D perhaps matching TRBD1 (5 bases). The CDR3 is 15 residues long. Germline V gene sequence: CDR1 LGHNA, CDR2 YNFKEQ. Between the trimmed V and J ends, which lost 0 bases and 4 bases, there was a span of 11 bases.